The clone carrying this T cell receptor beta chain was observed at least ten times. No antigen is known for it. The germline gives CDR1 SGHTA, CDR2 FQGNSA. V lost 5 bases and J lost 8; bases outside the gene matches: 8. CDR3 length: 15 residues. MiXCR, run by TCRdb on the reads, gives a single entry per CDR3 protein. This repertoire shows about 260,000 distinct CDR3 sequences, 8% to 9.5% found once; its top ten account for about 15%. This sample stems from a study of T cell repertoires in cytomegalovirus infection. Study background: It was the public TCR beta signatures that indicated both CMV infection and matching HLA type.

Regarding the study as a whole: Summed frequency of shared TCR beta families picked out CMV carriers who also had the relevant HLA.

Sequenced material: PBMCs. The chain has TRBV7-2 and TRBJ2-2; TRBD2 aligns across 10 bases. The sequence came from a human donor in good health (CMV status not recorded). Some clones in this sample may be carry-over from other donors' samples. CDR3 amino acids: CASSRPSGRAGELFF. As DNA, the CDR3 is TGTGCCAGCAGCCGACCGAGCGGGAGGGCTGGGGAGCTGTTTTTT.